These T cell receptor beta chains were read from a single sample in a study of blood T cell repertoires in COVID-19. The protocol was immunoSEQ multiplex PCR, while the TCRdb copy is restricted to in-frame clones and leaves out a portion. This table holds roughly 340,000 clones, 87% found once. The sample comprised PBMCs or T cells enriched from blood (not recorded which). Every receptor here comes from a man in his forties or fifties in a cohort exposed to, infected with or recovered from COVID-19 (not recorded which). Both conserved end residues are part of each CDR3. D genes are given only for firm matches. Size values are once, few and many counts, or a class for expanded clones, and some rows have none.

j_gene: TRBJ2-5; v_gene: TRBV13; len: 15; abundance: -; d_gene: -; CDR3nt: TGTGCCAGCAGCTTTTTCCTGTGGAGCCAAGAGACCCAGTACTTC; CDR3aa: CASSFFLWSQETQYF
j_gene: TRBJ1-1; v_gene: TRBV29-1; len: 12; abundance: -; d_gene: -; CDR3nt: TGCAGCGTTATCACTTTGAACACTGAAGCTTTCTTT; CDR3aa: CSVITLNTEAFF
j_gene: TRBJ2-3; v_gene: TRBV11-2; len: 16; abundance: -; d_gene: TRBD2; CDR3nt: TGTGCCAGCAGCCCGAGACTAGCGGGGTACACAGATACGCAGTATTTT; CDR3aa: CASSPRLAGYTDTQYF
j_gene: TRBJ1-5; v_gene: TRBV5-6; len: 14; abundance: once; d_gene: -; CDR3nt: TGTGCCAGCAGCTTGCTCCAGGGCAACCAGCCCCAGCATTTT; CDR3aa: CASSLLQGNQPQHF
j_gene: TRBJ1-5; v_gene: TRBV28; len: 16; abundance: -; d_gene: -; CDR3nt: TGTGCCAGCAGTACCACGGGGGGGATTAGCAATCAGCCCCAGCATTTT; CDR3aa: CASSTTGGISNQPQHF
j_gene: TRBJ2-2; v_gene: TRBV10-1; len: 19; abundance: -; d_gene: TRBD2; CDR3nt: TGCGCCAGCAGCCCAACCGGGACTAGCGGGATAGGGAACACCGGGGAGCTGTTTTTT; CDR3aa: CASSPTGTSGIGNTGELFF
j_gene: TRBJ2-3; v_gene: TRBV28; len: 12; abundance: -; d_gene: -; CDR3nt: TGTGCCAGCACAGGGGTTACAGATACGCAGTATTTT; CDR3aa: CASTGVTDTQYF
j_gene: TRBJ2-5; v_gene: TRBV5-1; len: 15; abundance: -; d_gene: TRBD2; CDR3nt: TGCGCCAGCAGCTTGGGAACTAGCGGGAGTGAGACCCAGTACTTC; CDR3aa: CASSLGTSGSETQYF
j_gene: TRBJ2-1; v_gene: TRBV7-9; len: 12; abundance: -; d_gene: -; CDR3nt: TGTGCCACGAAGGAGCTGAGCAATGAGCAGTTCTTC; CDR3aa: CATKELSNEQFF
j_gene: TRBJ2-7; v_gene: TRBV6-5; len: 13; abundance: once; d_gene: TRBD1; CDR3nt: TGTGCCAGTAAGGGACAGGGAATCTACGAGCAGTACTTC; CDR3aa: CASKGQGIYEQYF
j_gene: TRBJ1-1; v_gene: TRBV5-1; len: 16; abundance: -; d_gene: TRBD1; CDR3nt: TGCGCCAGCAAATCAGGGACAGGGGGCATGAACACTGAAGCTTTCTTT; CDR3aa: CASKSGTGGMNTEAFF
j_gene: TRBJ2-6; v_gene: TRBV28; len: 18; abundance: -; d_gene: TRBD1; CDR3nt: TGTGCCAGCAGTTTAAGGAACGGACAGGGCTCTGGGGCCAACGTCCTGACTTTC; CDR3aa: CASSLRNGQGSGANVLTF
j_gene: TRBJ2-7; v_gene: TRBV29-1; len: 11; abundance: -; d_gene: -; CDR3nt: TGCAGCGTTGAATCCAACTACGAGCAGTACTTC; CDR3aa: CSVESNYEQYF
j_gene: TRBJ1-5; v_gene: TRBV4-2; len: 15; abundance: -; d_gene: -; CDR3nt: TGTGCCAGCAGCCAAGAGGGGCAGGGATATCAGCCCCAGCATTTT; CDR3aa: CASSQEGQGYQPQHF
j_gene: TRBJ1-2; v_gene: TRBV6-5; len: 15; abundance: -; d_gene: TRBD1; CDR3nt: TGTGCCAGCAGTTACTCTCCGGGACAGGGGTTCGGCTACACCTTC; CDR3aa: CASSYSPGQGFGYTF
j_gene: TRBJ2-5; v_gene: TRBV7-2; len: 14; abundance: -; d_gene: -; CDR3nt: TGTGCCAGCAGCTTTAAGCGGCGCCAAGAGACCCAGTACTTC; CDR3aa: CASSFKRRQETQYF
j_gene: TRBJ2-4; v_gene: TRBV7-9; len: 13; abundance: -; d_gene: TRBD2; CDR3nt: TGTGCCAGCAGCCGTCCCGGAAGCGGGGATAAGTACTTC; CDR3aa: CASSRPGSGDKYF
j_gene: TRBJ1-1; v_gene: TRBV27; len: 13; abundance: -; d_gene: TRBD1; CDR3nt: TGTGCCAGCAGGGGACAGGGGATCACTGAAGCTTTCTTT; CDR3aa: CASRGQGITEAFF
j_gene: TRBJ1-5; v_gene: TRBV11-2; len: 14; abundance: -; d_gene: -; CDR3nt: TGTGCCAGCAGCTTGACAATTAGCAATCAGCCCCAGCATTTT; CDR3aa: CASSLTISNQPQHF
j_gene: TRBJ2-2; v_gene: TRBV5-1; len: 15; abundance: -; d_gene: TRBD1; CDR3nt: TGCGCCAGCAGCTCCACAGGGGGCTTCACCGGGGAGCTGTTTTTT; CDR3aa: CASSSTGGFTGELFF
j_gene: TRBJ2-2; v_gene: TRBV10-3; len: 14; abundance: -; d_gene: -; CDR3nt: TGTGCCATCAGTGACCACACAGGGACCGGGGAGCTGTTTTTT; CDR3aa: CAISDHTGTGELFF
j_gene: TRBJ1-5; v_gene: TRBV3-1/TRBV3-2; len: 15; abundance: -; d_gene: -; CDR3nt: TGTGCCAGCAGCCAAGGAGGTAGTAGCAATCAGCCCCAGCATTTT; CDR3aa: CASSQGGSSNQPQHF
j_gene: TRBJ2-7; v_gene: TRBV7-2; len: 16; abundance: -; d_gene: -; CDR3nt: TGTGCCAGCAGCCAGATGGGGCTAGCGTACTCCTACGAGCAGTACTTC; CDR3aa: CASSQMGLAYSYEQYF
j_gene: TRBJ2-1; v_gene: TRBV14; len: 21; abundance: -; d_gene: -; CDR3nt: TGTGCCAGCAGTCCCCTCTTCTCGGTGTATACTGGGGCAGGGTCCTACAATGAGCAGTTCTTC; CDR3aa: CASSPLFSVYTGAGSYNEQFF
j_gene: TRBJ1-3; v_gene: TRBV27; len: 15; abundance: many; d_gene: TRBD1; CDR3nt: TGTGCCAGCAGTCGCCGGACAGGGGTTGGAAACACCATATATTTT; CDR3aa: CASSRRTGVGNTIYF
j_gene: TRBJ2-1; v_gene: TRBV28; len: 14; abundance: -; d_gene: TRBD2; CDR3nt: TGTGCCAGCACCATAGCGGGAGTATGGAATGAGCAGTTCTTC; CDR3aa: CASTIAGVWNEQFF
j_gene: TRBJ1-4; v_gene: TRBV28; len: 15; abundance: -; d_gene: -; CDR3nt: TGTGCCAGCCAACCTAGGGCAGGGCTCTGGGAAAAACTGTTTTTT; CDR3aa: CASQPRAGLWEKLFF
j_gene: TRBJ2-7; v_gene: TRBV5-1; len: 14; abundance: -; d_gene: -; CDR3nt: TGCGCCAGCAGCTTGCCGGGAGCCCCCTACGAGCAGTACTTC; CDR3aa: CASSLPGAPYEQYF
j_gene: TRBJ1-1; v_gene: TRBV21-1; len: 14; abundance: -; d_gene: -; CDR3nt: TGTGCCAGCAGCAAAGCTGTCGTGAACACTGAAGCTTTCTTT; CDR3aa: CASSKAVVNTEAFF
j_gene: TRBJ2-5; v_gene: TRBV4-2; len: 15; abundance: -; d_gene: -; CDR3nt: TGTGCCAGCAGCCAAGATGTTGGCGGGACGGAGACCCAGTACTTC; CDR3aa: CASSQDVGGTETQYF
j_gene: TRBJ2-3; v_gene: TRBV20-1; len: 14; abundance: -; d_gene: TRBD2; CDR3nt: TGCAGTGCTAGTACTGGCGGGAGACGGGATACGCAGTATTTT; CDR3aa: CSASTGGRRDTQYF
j_gene: TRBJ2-5; v_gene: TRBV25-1; len: 15; abundance: -; d_gene: TRBD1; CDR3nt: TGTGCCAGCAGTGAACAGGGACAGGGTAGAGAGACCCAGTACTTC; CDR3aa: CASSEQGQGRETQYF
j_gene: TRBJ2-3; v_gene: TRBV6-5; len: 15; abundance: -; d_gene: -; CDR3nt: TGTGCCAGCAGTTACTCGTCAGGGAACACAGATACGCAGTATTTT; CDR3aa: CASSYSSGNTDTQYF
j_gene: TRBJ1-1; v_gene: TRBV2; len: 14; abundance: -; d_gene: TRBD1; CDR3nt: TGTGCCAGCAGTGTTTGGGCAGGGGGCCGAGAAGCTTTCTTT; CDR3aa: CASSVWAGGREAFF
j_gene: TRBJ1-2; v_gene: TRBV30; len: 14; abundance: -; d_gene: -; CDR3nt: TGTGCCTGGAGGACAGCTATCTATAACTATGGCTACACCTTC; CDR3aa: CAWRTAIYNYGYTF
j_gene: TRBJ2-7; v_gene: TRBV10-3; len: 14; abundance: -; d_gene: -; CDR3nt: TGTGCCATCAGTGAGCTTAGCAGTTCCTACGAGCAGTACTTC; CDR3aa: CAISELSSSYEQYF
j_gene: TRBJ1-1; v_gene: TRBV25-1; len: 13; abundance: -; d_gene: -; CDR3nt: TGTGCCAGCAGTGAACACGGGGACACTGAAGCTTTCTTT; CDR3aa: CASSEHGDTEAFF
j_gene: TRBJ2-2; v_gene: TRBV5-1; len: 15; abundance: -; d_gene: -; CDR3nt: TGCGCCAGCAGCTTTCTAACCGAGAACACCGGGGAGCTGTTTTTT; CDR3aa: CASSFLTENTGELFF
j_gene: TRBJ1-6; v_gene: TRBV5-4; len: 16; abundance: few; d_gene: TRBD1; CDR3nt: TGTGCCAGCAGCTACCTGACAGGGATCAACGGTTCACCCCTCCACTTT; CDR3aa: CASSYLTGINGSPLHF
j_gene: TRBJ1-1; v_gene: TRBV11-3; len: 13; abundance: -; d_gene: TRBD1; CDR3nt: TGTGCCAGCAGCTCCAGGGGGGACACTGAAGCTTTCTTT; CDR3aa: CASSSRGDTEAFF
j_gene: TRBJ2-7; v_gene: TRBV14; len: 12; abundance: -; d_gene: TRBD2; CDR3nt: TGTGCCAGCAGCCTCGGGTTTAGCGGGACGTACTTC; CDR3aa: CASSLGFSGTYF
j_gene: TRBJ1-1; v_gene: TRBV6-4; len: 15; abundance: -; d_gene: -; CDR3nt: TGTGCCAGCACCGATCCCGACTTTGGGAACACTGAAGCTTTCTTT; CDR3aa: CASTDPDFGNTEAFF
j_gene: TRBJ1-1; v_gene: TRBV5-1; len: 14; abundance: few; d_gene: -; CDR3nt: TGCGCCAGCAGCTTGGGACACCCGAACACTGAAGCTTTCTTT; CDR3aa: CASSLGHPNTEAFF
j_gene: TRBJ2-1; v_gene: TRBV18; len: 17; abundance: -; d_gene: TRBD2; CDR3nt: TGTGCCAGCTCACCACTGGGGGGAGGGCACTCCTACAATGAGCAGTTCTTC; CDR3aa: CASSPLGGGHSYNEQFF
j_gene: TRBJ1-2; v_gene: TRBV27; len: 13; abundance: -; d_gene: -; CDR3nt: TGTGCCAGCAGTCCCAGGTCTAACTATGGCTACACCTTC; CDR3aa: CASSPRSNYGYTF
j_gene: TRBJ2-1; v_gene: TRBV6-1; len: 14; abundance: -; d_gene: TRBD2; CDR3nt: TGTGCCAGCAGCACTAGCGGGAGCCTCCCTGAGCAGTTCTTC; CDR3aa: CASSTSGSLPEQFF
j_gene: TRBJ2-6; v_gene: TRBV7-9; len: 16; abundance: -; d_gene: -; CDR3nt: TGTGCCAGCAGCTTAGTCCGGGGCTCTGGGGCCAACGTCCTGACTTTC; CDR3aa: CASSLVRGSGANVLTF
j_gene: TRBJ2-2; v_gene: TRBV9; len: 16; abundance: -; d_gene: -; CDR3nt: TGTGCCAGCAGCGTAGCAGGTTTTGGGAACACCGGGGAGCTGTTTTTT; CDR3aa: CASSVAGFGNTGELFF
j_gene: TRBJ2-1; v_gene: TRBV6-6; len: 14; abundance: -; d_gene: -; CDR3nt: TGTGCCAGCCGAGGGGGAACGGGGTACCAACAGCAGTTCTTC; CDR3aa: CASRGGTGYQQQFF
j_gene: TRBJ1-5; v_gene: TRBV3-1/TRBV3-2; len: 16; abundance: few; d_gene: TRBD1; CDR3nt: TGTGCCAGCAGCCGCGACAGGGGTGACGGCAATCAGCCCCAGCATTTT; CDR3aa: CASSRDRGDGNQPQHF
j_gene: TRBJ2-1; v_gene: TRBV7-2; len: 13; abundance: -; d_gene: -; CDR3nt: TGTGCCAGCAGGATCTATAGTCGTTACGAGCAGTTCTTC; CDR3aa: CASRIYSRYEQFF
j_gene: TRBJ1-4; v_gene: TRBV4-1; len: 14; abundance: -; d_gene: -; CDR3nt: TGCGCCAGCAGCCCACAGGGTACGGATGAAAAACTGTTTTTT; CDR3aa: CASSPQGTDEKLFF
j_gene: TRBJ1-2; v_gene: TRBV6-5; len: 15; abundance: -; d_gene: TRBD1; CDR3nt: TGTGCCAGCAGGAAACCGGGACAGGGGGCGAGTGGCTACACCTTC; CDR3aa: CASRKPGQGASGYTF
j_gene: TRBJ1-2; v_gene: TRBV6-5; len: 11; abundance: once; d_gene: -; CDR3nt: TGTGCCAGCAACCAGGGGCCTGGCTACACCTTC; CDR3aa: CASNQGPGYTF
j_gene: TRBJ2-6; v_gene: TRBV30; len: 15; abundance: once; d_gene: -; CDR3nt: TGTGCCTGGAGTATTTGGGCCTCTGGGGCCAACGTCCTGACTTTC; CDR3aa: CAWSIWASGANVLTF